Listed below are T cell receptor beta chains from one sample, sequenced in a study of CD8+ T cells in alopecia areata. Sequencing was performed with immunoSEQ multiplex PCR; in TCRdb, only in-frame clones are kept and a portion is missing. The sample includes approximately 280,000 clones, about 62% seen only once; the top ten take over 1.5%. Here the sequenced sample was CD4+ T cells sorted from blood, taken at week 24, from a patient treated with tofacitinib. Receptors originate from a human donor with alopecia areata. CDR3s include the opening cysteine and the closing phenylalanine or tryptophan. Each record gives: D gene, J gene, V gene, clone size, CDR3 protein, CDR3 DNA. The D gene is left open where the match is weak. Some rows mark clone size as missing; the rest say once, few, many or name a class of expanded clone.

d_call: -
j_call: TRBJ2-1
v_call: TRBV7-2
clone_size: -
cdr3_aa: CASSLVGGSYNEQFF
cdr3_nt: TGTGCCAGCAGCTTAGTTGGGGGCTCCTACAATGAGCAGTTCTTC

d_call: TRBD1
j_call: TRBJ2-2
v_call: TRBV5-1
clone_size: -
cdr3_aa: CASSPTGNDGTGELFF
cdr3_nt: TGCGCCAGCAGCCCGACAGGGAATGACGGCACCGGGGAGCTGTTTTTT

d_call: -
j_call: TRBJ2-7
v_call: TRBV6-5
clone_size: few
cdr3_aa: CASRNRPYEQYF
cdr3_nt: TGTGCCAGCAGGAACCGGCCTTACGAGCAGTACTTC

d_call: TRBD1
j_call: TRBJ2-2
v_call: TRBV25-1
clone_size: -
cdr3_aa: CASSLSGGAGNTGELFF
cdr3_nt: TGTGCCAGCAGTCTATCAGGGGGCGCGGGGAACACCGGGGAGCTGTTTTTT

d_call: -
j_call: TRBJ1-3
v_call: TRBV29-1
clone_size: once
cdr3_aa: CSVVGLPSGNTIYF
cdr3_nt: TGCAGCGTTGTAGGACTGCCTTCTGGAAACACCATATATTTT

d_call: TRBD2
j_call: TRBJ2-3
v_call: TRBV18
clone_size: -
cdr3_aa: CASSPLAGDYTDTQYF
cdr3_nt: TGTGCCAGCTCACCCCTAGCGGGTGACTACACAGATACGCAGTATTTT

d_call: -
j_call: TRBJ1-2
v_call: TRBV30
clone_size: few
cdr3_aa: CAWSDGYYGYTF
cdr3_nt: TGTGCCTGGAGCGACGGCTACTATGGCTACACCTTC

d_call: -
j_call: TRBJ1-1
v_call: TRBV6-5
clone_size: -
cdr3_aa: CASSYWGNPNTEAFF
cdr3_nt: TGTGCCAGCAGTTATTGGGGTAACCCAAACACTGAAGCTTTCTTT

d_call: TRBD2
j_call: TRBJ2-6
v_call: TRBV4-1
clone_size: -
cdr3_aa: CASTPARGGSANVLTF
cdr3_nt: TGCGCCAGCACCCCCGCACGGGGGGGCTCGGCCAACGTCCTGACTTTC

d_call: -
j_call: TRBJ1-2
v_call: TRBV25-1
clone_size: -
cdr3_aa: CASSEGPLGGYTF
cdr3_nt: TGTGCCAGCAGTGAAGGGCCCCTGGGTGGCTACACCTTC

d_call: TRBD2
j_call: TRBJ2-4
v_call: TRBV29-1
clone_size: few
cdr3_aa: CSVEKIAGKNIQYF
cdr3_nt: TGCAGCGTTGAAAAAATAGCGGGCAAAAACATTCAGTACTTC

d_call: -
j_call: TRBJ1-2
v_call: TRBV28
clone_size: -
cdr3_aa: CASSLKTNYGYTF
cdr3_nt: TGTGCCAGCAGTTTGAAAACTAACTATGGCTACACCTTC

d_call: TRBD2
j_call: TRBJ2-5
v_call: TRBV4-1
clone_size: -
cdr3_aa: CASSQGSWRTSHGETQYF
cdr3_nt: TGCGCCAGCAGCCAAGGAAGTTGGAGGACTAGCCACGGGGAGACCCAGTACTTC

d_call: TRBD2
j_call: TRBJ2-3
v_call: TRBV11-2
clone_size: -
cdr3_aa: CASSFGLAGGSDTQYF
cdr3_nt: TGTGCCAGCAGCTTCGGACTAGCGGGGGGTTCAGATACGCAGTATTTT

d_call: -
j_call: TRBJ1-1
v_call: TRBV29-1
clone_size: few
cdr3_aa: CSAQLTEAFF
cdr3_nt: TGCAGCGCTCAACTCACTGAAGCTTTCTTT

d_call: TRBD1
j_call: TRBJ2-5
v_call: TRBV5-6
clone_size: -
cdr3_aa: CASSFPRGLETQYF
cdr3_nt: TGTGCCAGCAGCTTCCCCAGGGGGCTAGAGACCCAGTACTTC

d_call: -
j_call: TRBJ1-6
v_call: TRBV18
clone_size: few
cdr3_aa: CASSPLRGADSPLHF
cdr3_nt: TGTGCCAGCTCACCACTCCGCGGGGCTGATTCACCCCTCCACTTT

d_call: TRBD1
j_call: TRBJ1-1
v_call: TRBV29-1
clone_size: few
cdr3_aa: CSSLGGQGGTEAFF
cdr3_nt: TGCAGCTCACTTGGGGGACAGGGCGGCACTGAAGCTTTCTTT

d_call: -
j_call: TRBJ2-7
v_call: TRBV10-3
clone_size: -
cdr3_aa: CAISEIEYEQYF
cdr3_nt: TGTGCCATCAGTGAGATTGAGTACGAGCAGTACTTC

d_call: -
j_call: TRBJ2-2
v_call: TRBV30
clone_size: -
cdr3_aa: CAWSVGLSVNTGELFF
cdr3_nt: TGTGCCTGGAGTGTAGGTCTTTCGGTAAACACCGGGGAGCTGTTTTTT

d_call: -
j_call: TRBJ1-1
v_call: TRBV7-9
clone_size: -
cdr3_aa: CASSFGGATEAFF
cdr3_nt: TGTGCCAGCAGCTTCGGAGGAGCCACTGAAGCTTTCTTT

d_call: TRBD1
j_call: TRBJ2-5
v_call: TRBV5-1
clone_size: -
cdr3_aa: CASSGGTGERETQYF
cdr3_nt: TGCGCCAGCAGCGGGGGAACAGGGGAAAGGGAGACCCAGTACTTC

d_call: -
j_call: TRBJ1-5
v_call: TRBV30
clone_size: -
cdr3_aa: CAWRIGGHNQPQHF
cdr3_nt: TGTGCCTGGAGAATAGGGGGGCACAATCAGCCCCAGCATTTT

d_call: -
j_call: TRBJ1-1
v_call: TRBV12-2
clone_size: -
cdr3_aa: CASRLSKGGTEAFF
cdr3_nt: TGTGCAAGTCGCCTTTCAAAGGGGGGGACTGAAGCTTTCTTT

d_call: -
j_call: TRBJ2-7
v_call: TRBV6-5
clone_size: -
cdr3_aa: CASRKQAKPYEQYF
cdr3_nt: TGTGCCAGCAGAAAACAGGCGAAACCCTACGAGCAGTACTTC

d_call: -
j_call: TRBJ1-2
v_call: TRBV30
clone_size: -
cdr3_aa: CASVQGGLGGYGYTF
cdr3_nt: TGTGCCTCGGTACAGGGAGGACTAGGGGGCTATGGCTACACCTTC

d_call: -
j_call: TRBJ2-7
v_call: TRBV18
clone_size: few
cdr3_aa: CASSPNRDNYEQYF
cdr3_nt: TGTGCCAGCTCACCCAACCGGGACAACTACGAGCAGTACTTC

d_call: TRBD1
j_call: TRBJ1-1
v_call: TRBV25-1
clone_size: -
cdr3_aa: CASHPPGQVSEAFF
cdr3_nt: TGTGCCAGCCACCCCCCGGGACAGGTATCTGAAGCTTTCTTT

d_call: -
j_call: TRBJ1-2
v_call: TRBV7-2
clone_size: -
cdr3_aa: CASSLDGDGYTF
cdr3_nt: TGTGCCAGCAGCTTAGACGGGGATGGCTACACCTTC

d_call: -
j_call: TRBJ2-7
v_call: TRBV29-1
clone_size: -
cdr3_aa: CSGFVGTSAYEQYF
cdr3_nt: TGCAGCGGATTCGTCGGGACGTCTGCCTACGAGCAGTACTTC

d_call: -
j_call: TRBJ1-1
v_call: TRBV29-1
clone_size: -
cdr3_aa: CSVGSEAFF
cdr3_nt: TGCAGCGTTGGGTCTGAAGCTTTCTTT

d_call: TRBD1
j_call: TRBJ2-4
v_call: TRBV7-9
clone_size: few
cdr3_aa: CAGAGVRGPNIQYF
cdr3_nt: TGTGCCGGCGCGGGTGTGAGGGGGCCGAACATTCAGTACTTC

d_call: -
j_call: TRBJ2-7
v_call: TRBV30
clone_size: -
cdr3_aa: CAWSGVGYEQYF
cdr3_nt: TGTGCCTGGAGTGGAGTAGGCTACGAGCAGTACTTC

d_call: TRBD1
j_call: TRBJ2-7
v_call: TRBV7-2
clone_size: -
cdr3_aa: CASSPRQGANEQYF
cdr3_nt: TGTGCCAGCAGCCCGCGACAGGGGGCCAACGAGCAGTACTTC

d_call: -
j_call: TRBJ1-1
v_call: TRBV29-1
clone_size: -
cdr3_aa: CSVTGLYTEAFF
cdr3_nt: TGCAGCGTTACAGGGTTATACACTGAAGCTTTCTTT

d_call: -
j_call: TRBJ2-7
v_call: TRBV7-3
clone_size: few
cdr3_aa: CASSLQPTGSTYEQYF
cdr3_nt: TGTGCCAGCAGCTTACAACCCACCGGGAGTACCTACGAGCAGTACTTC

d_call: -
j_call: TRBJ2-4
v_call: TRBV29-1
clone_size: few
cdr3_aa: CSVVGQGEAKNIQYF
cdr3_nt: TGCAGCGTTGTAGGGCAGGGTGAGGCCAAAAACATTCAGTACTTC

d_call: -
j_call: TRBJ2-7
v_call: TRBV14
clone_size: few
cdr3_aa: CASSHGLDKQYF
cdr3_nt: TGTGCCAGCAGTCACGGGTTGGATAAGCAGTACTTC

d_call: TRBD1
j_call: TRBJ2-5
v_call: TRBV29-1
clone_size: -
cdr3_aa: CSVPGQGQETQYF
cdr3_nt: TGCAGCGTCCCGGGACAGGGGCAAGAGACCCAGTACTTC

d_call: -
j_call: TRBJ2-7
v_call: TRBV9
clone_size: -
cdr3_aa: CASSVGPDYEQYF
cdr3_nt: TGTGCCAGCAGCGTTGGGCCAGACTACGAGCAGTACTTC

d_call: -
j_call: TRBJ1-5
v_call: TRBV27
clone_size: -
cdr3_aa: CASTLWVRERGNQPQHF
cdr3_nt: TGTGCCAGCACCCTATGGGTCCGCGAAAGGGGCAATCAGCCCCAGCATTTT

d_call: -
j_call: TRBJ1-1
v_call: TRBV5-6
clone_size: -
cdr3_aa: CASSPRQTNEAFF
cdr3_nt: TGTGCCAGCAGCCCCCGACAAACCAATGAAGCTTTCTTT

d_call: -
j_call: TRBJ1-1
v_call: TRBV27
clone_size: -
cdr3_aa: CASSLYWDTEAFF
cdr3_nt: TGTGCCAGCAGTTTATACTGGGACACTGAAGCTTTCTTT

d_call: TRBD1
j_call: TRBJ1-5
v_call: TRBV2
clone_size: -
cdr3_aa: CASSDGTGYGGNQPQHF
cdr3_nt: TGTGCCAGCAGTGACGGGACAGGGTATGGCGGCAATCAGCCCCAGCATTTT

d_call: -
j_call: TRBJ1-5
v_call: TRBV10-3
clone_size: -
cdr3_aa: CAIRIDGDQPQHF
cdr3_nt: TGTGCCATCAGAATCGACGGTGATCAGCCCCAGCATTTT

d_call: -
j_call: TRBJ1-2
v_call: TRBV29-1
clone_size: -
cdr3_aa: CSVDEGEGYTF
cdr3_nt: TGCAGCGTTGACGAGGGTGAGGGCTACACCTTC